This record looks at one TCR beta chain sequence and its context. It has no known antigen specificity. One base away there is no much larger clone; base qualities are not given. In total, over 600 healthy bone marrow donors made up the cohort. Cohort members were all nominally healthy when sampled, although unrecorded immune exposures were likely present. The donor was CMV seronegative and was included in the group of a few hundred seronegative cohort members. Each donor provided a peripheral blood sample, and peripheral blood mononuclear cells were used for TCR beta sequencing. Genomic DNA was extracted from the blood cell samples with the Qiagen DNeasy Blood Extraction Kit. The sample is drawn from a study of cytomegalovirus exposure and HLA in healthy donors (dated 2017 in TCRdb). For the wider study: According to an earlier analysis of 550 to 700 of the donors, some 180 million T cells yielded 90 million to 130 million unique TCR beta sequences and approximately 300 Gb of sequence data. To study patterns of TCR occurrence, a later analysis re-analyzed previously published TCR beta repertoires from several hundred donors and added high-resolution HLA genotyping. Rather than drawing on any new phenotypic data, the later analysis identified candidate immune exposures from TCR beta sequences and the way those sequences occurred across donors. About 280 gigabases of sequencing data and around 80 million unique TCR sequences made up an early release that covered nearly 650 HLA-typed donors. Donor age, sex, ethnicity and CMV serostatus were compiled together with the repertoire data. High-throughput TCR immunosequencing, statistical association of individual TCRs with disease status, and machine learning were combined to predict cytomegalovirus infection status. Along with the approximately 700-subject first cohort, a separate validation cohort of roughly 110 different subjects was used. A few DR-DQ haplotypes were handled as single units for association and clustering because linkage in the cohort was strong. The number of typed donors differed by locus: roughly 620-630 for A, B, C, DRB1 and DQB1; some 540 for DQA1; around 580 for DPA1; and 450 to 480 for DPB1. HLA typing included class I and class II loci at four-digit resolution. The study was designed to test whether signatures of past pathogen exposure could be identified by cataloging public T cell receptors. A later genetic analysis used genome-wide SNP genotypes for about 65% of the 666 donors, treating that subset as a discovery cohort. Across 300 to 500 genotyped donors of the cohort, an average of about 200,000 unique TCR beta nucleotide sequences per donor were sequenced, and roughly a sixth of those sequences were non-productive. An earlier analysis of approximately 630 of the donors applied high-throughput TCR beta sequencing to assess whether each TCR beta V gene segment acted as functional or pseudogenic. Of the 300 to 500 genotyped donors, approximately 80% were placed in the genetic ancestry cluster associated with self-reported Caucasian donors. The study used immunosequencing to profile the T cell repertoires of 666 subjects and linked those repertoires to cytomegalovirus serostatus. All discovery cohort repertoires had been generated on a single sequencing platform. Study-level results and caveats: Because HLA typing was missing for some donors at each locus, association tests included only the typed subset. According to a later genetic analysis, donors in an Asian-associated ancestry cluster had fewer N-insertions in productive TCRs than the approximately 630-donor mean. This cohort had only TCR beta chains sequenced, and the lack of alpha or paired-chain data limited which features could be detected. The study listed over 150 TCR beta chains as associated with cytomegalovirus. A few of the identified cytomegalovirus-associated TCR beta chains were confirmed in vitro to be specific for cytomegalovirus antigens. An association between a missense DCLRE1C variant and V-gene and J-gene trimming of TCR beta chains was found in a later genetic analysis and replicated in an independent cohort. Correlated functional status among segregating V segments might reflect linkage disequilibrium, but an unknown experimental factor could not be ruled out. Roughly uniform sequencing depth across donors was assumed in presence/absence analyses, although this assumption may not hold. A further reported finding was that TCR beta sequences accurately predicted the HLA-A and HLA-B alleles for most subjects in the first cohort. Broadly in line with IMGT annotations, most TCR beta V segments showed up in productive rearrangements about 90% or about 30% of the time in an earlier analysis of under 700 of the donors. Because counts were too low, more than 15 rarely observed V segments, including chromosome 9 orphons, were left out of the earlier analysis of 500 to 650 of the donors. CMV serostatus was the only immune exposure information available for the cohort. The sequencing pipeline was judged likely to have produced a cluster of highly shared sequence variants as a technical artifact. Assigning TCR associations to individual alleles was difficult when HLA alleles, especially DR and DQ, strongly co-occurred. Because the 87-base-pair reads could not distinguish some IMGT-functional V segments, including TRBV6-2 and TRBV6-3, those segments were excluded. The classifier was reported to diagnose cytomegalovirus status with high specificity and sensitivity in both the original cohort and the validation cohort. Specific HLA alleles were associated with 18,000 or so TCR beta sequences at a false discovery rate of 0.05 in a later analysis. Across donors, most TCR sequences were observed very rarely, whereas some public TCRs were present in many individuals. In a later analysis, HLA-associated TCR beta chains showed more clonal expansion and lower generation probabilities than non-associated chains that were equally common. According to a later analysis, most CMV-associated TCR beta chains appeared to be HLA-restricted, and the HLA associations seemed to be driven largely by CMV exposure. It was suggested by the authors that the approach could potentially be generalized to other disease states and immunological phenotypes. Several of the top co-occurrence clusters appeared to be linked to parvovirus B19, influenza, CMV and Epstein-Barr virus, according to a later analysis. According to a later analysis, TCR association rates differed among HLA loci, with DRB1 alleles showing the most associated TCRs and HLA-C alleles showing the fewest.

The library was built by means of the immunoSEQ multiplex PCR assay. For the multiplex PCR, a mixture combining 60 forward primers for TCR Vbeta segments and 13 reverse primers for TCR Jbeta segments was used. Amplification of the CDR3 region of rearranged TCR beta genes was performed with a multiplex PCR assay on genomic DNA. On the Illumina HiSeq System, the amplified TCR beta libraries were sequenced as 87-base-pair reads. Concerning the study's data processing: Across the 500 to 750 repertoires, a later analysis counted approximately 83 million unique TCR beta chains, some 11 million of which were shared by at least two donors. A nearest-neighbor algorithm error-corrected the raw reads and collapsed the reads into unique sequences, merging closely related sequences to remove PCR and sequencing errors. V, D and J gene segments were assigned by aligning CDR3 sequences to IMGT reference sequences. For a sequence to be retained, a match of at least six nucleotides to both a V gene segment and a J gene segment was required. A rearrangement was called productive if the CDR3 had no stop codons and remained in frame with V and J, and every other rearrangement was called non-productive. CDR3 was defined by IMGT convention, running from the second conserved V-encoded cysteine to the conserved J-encoded phenylalanine. In an earlier analysis of more than 550 of the donors, sequences lacking an unambiguous match to a single V gene segment were excluded. An earlier analysis of a few hundred of the donors called V segments functional above 56.7% productive rearrangements and segregating when the between-donor standard deviation exceeded 5%. A statistical classification framework was built for diagnosing cytomegalovirus status from the catalog of TCR beta chain sequences. In a later analysis, TCR nucleotide sequences were compared against IMGT/GENE-DB human TR gene sequences so that V and J genes could be assigned. In a later analysis, CDR3 sequences and most-parsimonious VDJ recombination scenarios were assigned using the TCRdist pipeline. A later analysis defined each TCR beta chain by its CDR3 amino acid sequence plus V-gene family, and excluded reads lacking a unique V-gene family. As a way to deal with suspected cross-contamination and a sequencing artifact, a later analysis dropped hundreds of nucleotide sequences that were highly shared and had low generation probability. A later analysis calculated a clonal expansion index for each public chain from normalized within-repertoire ranks of inferred template counts. In a later analysis, generation probabilities were computed using a VDJ recombination model fitted to out-of-frame rearrangements, and the results were checked against IGoR. In a later analysis, hypergeometric tests were used to score TCR-TCR, TCR-HLA and TCR-CMV co-occurrence, with a repertoire-size bias correction applied to TCR pairs. False discovery rates were estimated in a later analysis by permuting HLA or CMV assignments 20 times. In a later analysis, co-occurring TCRs were grouped using DBSCAN, with TCRdist sequence similarity added in when clustering inside HLA-allele-positive subsets. For co-occurrence clustering, repertoires with fewer than 30,000 or more than 120,000 public chains were excluded, along with roughly five repertoires with anomalous nucleotide sharing. Here the immuneACCESS table is served through TCRdb, limited to in-frame sequences with V and J called. Missing clones are a known gap in these copies; in checked studies unresolved V genes cover under half, and the rest lacks a known reason. Clone size and V and J calls were adopted from that table, with D and trimming inferred from the DNA. This sample comprises 90,000 to 150,000 clones, approximately 75% of them detected only once. The biggest ten clones account for more than 1.5% of the sample.

V and J are truncated by 2 bases and 0 bases respectively, leaving an intervening sequence of 14 bases. According to the germline V gene, CDR1 reads MDHEN and CDR2 reads SYDVKM. The CDR3 runs 17 residues from the cysteine to the phenylalanine. Just the 51-base CDR3 DNA is kept, in frame starting at base 1. The origin of this receptor is a man aged 35-49 years in good health and CMV-seronegative. The V and J genes are TRBV28 and TRBJ1-5; a confident D gene designation cannot be given. The sequencing input was PBMCs. The DNA sequence is given as TGTGCCAGCAGTTTAAGTTTCGGGTCCGATAGCAATCAGCCCCAGCATTTT. Its amino acids are CASSLSFGSDSNQPQHF.